What follows are 22 T cell receptor beta chains derived from one specimen sequenced in a study of cytomegalovirus exposure and HLA in healthy donors. The PCR had 60 Vbeta and 13 Jbeta primers. Profiling relied on immunoSEQ multiplex PCR, and the TCRdb table lists in-frame clones only, not all of them. This sample has roughly 160,000 clones, with 65% to 85% found just once. What was sequenced was PBMCs. Receptors originate from a man aged 55 to 70 in good health and CMV-seronegative.

This chain connects TRBV27 to TRBJ2-7; 7 positions match TRBD2. The CDR3 spans 17 residues. Germline V CDR1 and CDR2: MNHEY, SMNVEV (reference sequence). With V trimmed by 1 base and J by 4 bases, 13 bases remained unmatched. CDR3 protein: CASSLYLEASGPYEQYF. The CDR3 DNA sequence: TGTGCCAGCAGTTTATATCTGGAGGCTAGCGGCCCTTACGAGCAGTACTTC.

This chain connects TRBV29-1 to TRBJ1-4, with 7 bases matching TRBD1. The CDR3 loop spans 15 amino acids. Germline loops: CDR1 SQVTM, CDR2 ANQGSEA. V dropped 6 bases and J dropped 0; count of bases not matched to a gene: 7. This CDR3 is CSVRPQGATNEKLFF. CDR3 coding DNA: TGCAGCGTACGCCCTCAGGGGGCAACTAATGAAAAACTGTTTTTT.

The gene calls are TRBV29-1 and TRBJ1-1, with 7 bases fitting TRBD1. This CDR3 comprises 13 residues. V dropped 5 bases and J dropped 5; count of bases not matched to a gene: 8. Germline loops: CDR1 SQVTM, CDR2 ANQGSEA. For the CDR3, the DNA is TGCAGCGTTTATAGGGGGCAGGGGACTGAAGCTTTCTTT. Amino acid sequence: CSVYRGQGTEAFF.

This clone was observed a few times. The rearrangement links TRBV7-9 to TRBJ2-3; 12 bases are shared with TRBD2. Per the germline V gene, CDR1 is SEHNR and CDR2 is FQNEAQ (reference sequence). The CDR3 is made up of 15 amino acids. Germline trimming cut 8 bases from V and 4 bases from J; bases unmatched to any gene: 7. CDR3 residues: CASASGRAGADTQYF. Written as DNA, the CDR3 is TGTGCCAGCGCTAGCGGGAGGGCCGGCGCAGATACGCAGTATTTT.

The CDR3 is CASSSTRGYEQYF. CDR3 coding DNA: TGTGCCAGCAGTTCCACGCGAGGTTACGAGCAGTACTTC. The gene calls are TRBV27 and TRBJ2-7; D call uncertain. V lost 4 bases and J 4 bases, leaving 11 bases between the germline ends. Looked up from germline, CDR1 is MNHEY and CDR2 is SMNVEV (reference sequence). The length of the CDR3 is 13 residues.

The rearrangement links TRBV11-2 to TRBJ2-1, with a tentative D call TRBD1 (5 bases). Germline V gene lookup returns CDR1 SGHAT and CDR2 FQNNGV. The ends were cut back, 2 bases at V and 9 bases at J, with 8 bases in the middle. CDR3 length: 12 amino acids. The CDR3 reads CASSLQGSEQFF. CDR3 nucleotides: TGTGCCAGCAGCTTACAGGGATCTGAGCAGTTCTTC.

The rearrangement links TRBV2 to TRBJ1-1, with a weak D call TRBD1 (5 bases). Per the germline V gene, CDR1 is SNHLY and CDR2 is FYNNEI. V lost 6 bases and J 1 base, leaving 9 bases between the germline ends. The CDR3 has 13 amino acids. CDR3 amino acids: CASRGVANTEAFF. The CDR3 region has the DNA TGTGCCAGCAGAGGGGTGGCGAACACTGAAGCTTTCTTT.

The J gene is TRBJ1-4, the V gene TRBV2; 12 bases map to TRBD1. V lost 6 bases and J lost 8; bases outside the gene matches: 4. The length of the CDR3 is 14 residues. Germline V gives CDR1 SNHLY, CDR2 FYNNEI. The CDR3 sequence: CASSRDRGREKLFF. The CDR3 bases are TGTGCCAGCAGCCGGGACAGGGGGCGCGAAAAACTGTTTTTT. Filled out from reference TRBV2 and TRBJ1-4, the complete variable domain reads EPEVTQTPSHQVTQMGQEVILRCVPISNHLYFYWYRQILGQKVEFLVSFYNNEISEKSEIFDDQFSVERPDGSNFTLKIRSTKLEDSAMYFCASSRDRGREKLFFGSGTQLSVL.

Here the CDR3 DNA reads TGTGCCAGCAGCCCTGGGACTAGCGAGCTCACAGATACGCAGTATTTT. This codes for CASSPGTSELTDTQYF. The genes are TRBV7-6 and TRBJ2-3, with 10 bases lining up with TRBD2. The CDR3 consists of 16 residues. The V and J ends lost 5 bases and 2 bases, in that order; junction bases with no gene match: 7. CDR1 is SGHVS and CDR2 is FNYEAQ in the germline V gene.

This clone has a single count. The V call is TRBV28, the J call TRBJ1-2; a possible D gene is TRBD1 (6 bases). The CDR3 extends over 17 amino acids. Germline CDR1 reads MDHEN; CDR2 reads SYDVKM. V lost 1 base and J 4 bases, leaving 19 bases between the germline ends. CDR3 loop: CASSLSAGDQILYGYTF. CDR3 in DNA: TGTGCCAGCAGTTTATCGGCAGGGGACCAAATCCTCTATGGCTACACCTTC.

The chain recombines TRBV7-2 with TRBJ2-2; 8 bases map to TRBD1. The CDR3 contains 12 residues. The V segment lost 5 bases and the J segment 17 bases; nucleotides outside the gene matches: 10. The germline CDR1 and CDR2 sequences are SGHTA and FQGNSA. In nucleotides, the CDR3 is TGTGCCAGCAGCCGCGAGGGCAGGGGGCAATTTTTT. As protein: CASSREGRGQFF.

The V call is TRBV19, the J call TRBJ2-5; 9 nucleotides match TRBD1. Germline V gene data show CDR1 as LNHDA and CDR2 as SQIVND (reference sequence). V lost 3 bases to trimming and J lost 3 bases; unmatched junction nucleotides: 5. The CDR3 spans 15 residues. CDR3 nucleotides: TGTGCCAGTAGTATTCCGACAGGGGGAAAAGAGACCCAGTACTTC. Its protein product is CASSIPTGGKETQYF.

The chain uses TRBV7-8 and TRBJ1-1; D unresolved. Trimming cost V 5 bases and J 0 bases, with 16 bases left between them. The CDR3 has 16 residues. The germline CDR1 and CDR2 sequences are SGHVS and FQNEAQ. The CDR3, as DNA: TGTGCCAGCAGCCCCCGGAGCAAAGGCATGAACACTGAAGCTTTCTTT. Translating gives CASSPRSKGMNTEAFF. Together with reference TRBV7-8 and TRBJ1-1, the CDR3 gives the full variable domain: GAGVSQSPRYKVAKRGQDVALRCDPISGHVSLFWYQQALGQGPEFLTYFQNEAQLDKSGLPSDRFFAERPEGSVSTLKIQRTQQEDSAVYLCASSPRSKGMNTEAFFGQGTRLTVV.

The chain couples TRBV19 to TRBJ1-5, with 9 bases identical to TRBD1. Germline V gene sequence: CDR1 LNHDA, CDR2 SQIVND (reference sequence). This CDR3 is 14 amino acids long. Trimming cost V 7 bases and J 6 bases; bases outside gene matches: 7. The chain's CDR3 is CASTYRGQGQPQHF. The CDR3 DNA follows: TGTGCCAGTACCTACAGGGGGCAGGGTCAGCCCCAGCATTTT.

The CDR3 reads CASSLEQGISYEQYF. The CDR3 DNA sequence: TGTGCCAGCAGCTTAGAACAGGGAATCTCCTACGAGCAGTACTTC. This chain links TRBV11-3 with TRBJ2-7; D might be TRBD1 (6 bases). Trimming removed 0 bases from V and 0 bases from J, with 9 bases in between. CDR1 is SGHNT, CDR2 YENEEA, per germline. The CDR3 is 15 amino acids.

The rearrangement uses TRBV7-2 and TRBJ2-7; 15 bases map to TRBD2. This CDR3 is 15 amino acids long. The germline V gene encodes CDR1 SGHTA and CDR2 FQGNSA. V lost 5 bases to trimming and J lost 6 bases; unmatched junction nucleotides: 5. The CDR3 DNA reads TGTGCCAGCAGCCCCCGGACTAGCGGGGGGGCCGAGCAGTACTTC. It specifies CASSPRTSGGAEQYF.

CDR3 region: CASSEDDSRGDTQYF. The CDR3 bases are TGTGCCAGCAGTGAAGATGACTCCCGAGGAGATACGCAGTATTTT. This chain connects TRBV6-1 to TRBJ2-3, with D unclear. The CDR3 totals 15 residues. The germline V gene has CDR1 MNHNS and CDR2 SASEGT. Trimming removed 1 base from V and 5 bases from J, with 13 bases in between.

The chain employs TRBV10-1 and TRBJ2-5, with a tentative D call TRBD1 (5 bases). CDR3 length: 15 amino acids. Germline V gene lookup returns CDR1 WNHNN and CDR2 SYGVQD (reference sequence). V lost 2 bases, J lost 2 bases, and 12 bases lay in between. The CDR3 sequence: CASSEAGPYQETQYF. The DNA for the CDR3 is TGCGCCAGCAGTGAGGCAGGGCCCTATCAAGAGACCCAGTACTTC.

The V and J genes are TRBV6-1 and TRBJ2-5, with D possibly TRBD2 on 6 matching bases. With the DNA end fitting TRBJ2-7 better, the J assignment may be wrong. CDR3 size: 14 residues. Germline lookup yields CDR1 MNHNS and CDR2 SASEGT. CDR3 coding DNA: TGTGCCAGCAGCGCGAGGAGGGATGGCTACGAGCAGTACTTC. It encodes CASSARRDGYEQYF.

The V call is TRBV5-4, the J call TRBJ1-2, with 7 bases matching TRBD1. The V gene end was trimmed by 3 bases and the J gene end by 4 bases; junction bases not matched to a gene: 9. Germline loops: CDR1 SGHNT, CDR2 YYREEE (reference sequence). This CDR3 has 15 amino acids. The chain's CDR3 is CASSSGQQRTYGYTF. The CDR3 coding sequence is TGTGCCAGCAGCTCGGGACAGCAGCGGACCTATGGCTACACCTTC.

The genes are TRBV11-3 and TRBJ2-3, with 11 bases matching TRBD2. This CDR3 has 15 amino acids. CDR1 SGHNT and CDR2 YENEEA come from the germline V gene. V was clipped by 5 bases and J by 3 bases; unmatched bases: 4. The CDR3 sequence: CASSRGLAETDTQYF. In DNA form, the CDR3 reads TGTGCCAGCAGCCGGGGACTAGCGGAAACAGATACGCAGTATTTT.

The CDR3 is CASRFRLAGTYEQYF. CDR3 in DNA: TGTGCCAGCAGATTCAGGCTAGCGGGAACCTACGAGCAGTACTTC. The chain is built from TRBV27 and TRBJ2-5, with 9 bases matching TRBD2. With the DNA end fitting TRBJ2-7 better, the J assignment may be wrong. The CDR3 runs to 15 residues. Germline loops: CDR1 MNHEY, CDR2 SMNVEV (reference sequence).